These 4 T cell receptor beta chains were sequenced from one sample in a study of CD8 T cell repertoires and HIV-1 epitope variants. Assay used: immunoSEQ multiplex PCR; TCRdb lists only in-frame clones, some missing. The sample gives 5,600 or so clones, 50% to 80% of which show up once; roughly 45% is in the top ten. No antigens are known for them. Material: cultured CD8+ T cells derived from PBMCs. These receptor sequences come from a male donor with HIV.

This clone was detected only a few times. The chain combines TRBV27 with TRBJ2-2, with TRBD2 matching 10 bases. The CDR3 runs to 14 residues. CDR1 MNHEY and CDR2 SMNVEV come from the germline V gene (reference sequence). J was trimmed by 5 bases and V by 9 bases; bases with no gene match: 6. This chain's CDR3 is CASEPSGRTGELFF. The CDR3, as DNA: TGTGCCAGTGAGCCTAGCGGGAGAACCGGGGAGCTGTTTTTT.

This clone was observed a handful of times. The CDR3 sequence is CAISESGGIGEGYTF. The CDR3 DNA sequence: TGTGCCATCAGTGAGTCCGGGGGGATTGGGGAAGGCTACACCTTC. The chain links TRBV10-3 to TRBJ1-2, with a tentative D call TRBD1 (5 bases). The CDR3 loop spans 15 amino acids. Trimming removed 0 bases from V and 8 bases from J, with 16 bases in between. Germline V gene data show CDR1 as ENHRY and CDR2 as SYGVKD.

This sequence joins TRBV27 and TRBJ2-3; TRBD2 aligns across 7 bases. The V and J ends lost 2 bases and 4 bases, in that order; junction bases with no gene match: 6. There are 15 residues in the CDR3. CDR1 is MNHEY and CDR2 is SMNVEV in the germline V gene (reference sequence). The CDR3 sequence: CASSLRGVGADTQYF. CDR3 coding DNA: TGTGCCAGCAGTTTACGGGGGGTCGGGGCAGATACGCAGTATTTT.

This clone was counted a few times. This chain joins TRBV14 and TRBJ2-4; D gene ambiguous. The V and J ends lost 4 bases and 0 bases respectively, with 13 bases between them. Germline values: CDR1 SGHDN, CDR2 FVKESK. This CDR3 is 16 amino acids long. The CDR3 sequence is CASSPAVELAKNIQYF. CDR3 DNA sequence: TGTGCCAGCAGCCCGGCCGTTGAACTAGCCAAAAACATTCAGTACTTC.